One sample yielded the 3 T cell receptor beta chains listed below, sequenced in a study of blood T cell repertoires in COVID-19. Some clones are missing from TCRdb's copy, which holds only in-frame ones; the method was immunoSEQ multiplex PCR. The table lists fewer than 350,000 clones, around 90% of them singletons. Sequencing was performed on peripheral blood. All receptors derive from a man between 18 and 29 years old with active or convalescent COVID-19.

The chain combines TRBV19 with TRBJ2-6; weak D call: TRBD2 (6 bases). This CDR3 spans 18 amino acids. In germline, CDR1 is LNHDA, CDR2 SQIVND (reference sequence). Trimming took 3 bases from V and 0 from J, leaving 15 bases between them. Here the CDR3 DNA reads TGTGCCAGTAGTATGGGGTGGCGGGGCACCTCTGGGGCCAACGTCCTGACTTTC. This sequence encodes CASSMGWRGTSGANVLTF. The full variable domain, rest sourced from reference TRBV19 and TRBJ2-6, is DGGITQSPKYLFRKEGQNVTLSCEQNLNHDAMYWYRQDPGQGLRLIYYSQIVNDFQKGDIAEGYSVSREKKESFPLTVTSAQKNPTAFYLCASSMGWRGTSGANVLTFGAGSRLTVL.

This clone was found once. The gene calls are TRBV7-6 and TRBJ1-5; a possible D gene is TRBD1 (5 bases). Germline CDR1 is SGHVS and CDR2 is FNYEAQ. The V end lost 1 base, the J end lost 9 bases, and 10 bases lay between the germline ends. This CDR3 spans 13 amino acids. The CDR3 DNA sequence: TGTGCCAGCAGCTTAGGGAGTCAGGGGCCCCAGCATTTT. This translates into CASSLGSQGPQHF.

The chain recombines TRBV5-4 with TRBJ2-3; 9 nucleotides line up with TRBD1. With 5 bases clipped from V and 4 bases from J, the junction kept 8 bases outside the gene matches. The CDR3 sequence is 15 residues long. Germline V CDR1 and CDR2: SGHNT, YYREEE (reference sequence). CDR3 DNA sequence: TGTGCCAGCAGAGCTTCCGGGACAGGGTCAGATACGCAGTATTTT. This codes for CASRASGTGSDTQYF.